A selection of T cell receptor beta chains follows, all from one sample in a study of shared clonotypes between healthy human individuals. Produced via immunoSEQ multiplex PCR; TCRdb's table is partial and in-frame only. The sample shows some 240,000 clones, 50% to 75% of them seen only once. Sequenced: memory CD4+ T cells sorted from blood. These receptors all stem from a man aged 30-40 years in good health. Both conserved end residues are part of each CDR3. A D gene is named only where the DNA matches it firmly. The size of a clone is reported for some rows only, either as once, few or many, or as a class for expanded clones.

j_call,d_call,clone_size,v_call,cdr3_nt,cdr3_aa
TRBJ1-1,TRBD1,.,TRBV19,TGTGCCAGTAGTTCTCTGACAGGGGGCTACGAAGAAGCTTTCTTT,CASSSLTGGYEEAFF
TRBJ1-1,.,.,TRBV10-3,TGTGCCATCAGTGAGTGGGGGGACACTGAAGCTTTCTTT,CAISEWGDTEAFF
TRBJ2-5,TRBD1,.,TRBV29-1,TGCAGCGCCGACAGGGGAGAGACCCAGTACTTC,CSADRGETQYF
TRBJ2-7,.,few,TRBV18,TGTGCCAGCTCACCACTGTCAGGAGACTACGAGCAGTACTTC,CASSPLSGDYEQYF
TRBJ2-3,.,.,TRBV30,TGTGCCTGGAGTGTAGGGACCCTAAACACAGATACGCAGTATTTT,CAWSVGTLNTDTQYF
TRBJ2-1,.,few,TRBV11-3,TGTGCCAGCAGCCCCGGTTGGGCCGGCTATGAGCAGTTCTTC,CASSPGWAGYEQFF
TRBJ2-1,TRBD2,few,TRBV19,TGTGCCAGTAGCGGGAGGGCCTATGTTAGTGAGCAGTTCTTC,CASSGRAYVSEQFF
TRBJ2-7,TRBD2,.,TRBV18,TGTGCCAGCTCCCGCGGAGCGGGAGGAACCTACGAGCAGTACTTC,CASSRGAGGTYEQYF
TRBJ1-2,TRBD1,few,TRBV6-6,TGTGCCAGCAGTTACGACAGGGTTGGCTACACCTTC,CASSYDRVGYTF
TRBJ2-5,.,few,TRBV7-8,TGTGCCAGCAGCCTAGCCAGGACCCGCTACCAAGAGACCCAGTACTTC,CASSLARTRYQETQYF
TRBJ1-1,.,.,TRBV7-9,TGTGCCAGCAGCTTATATGTGGACACTGAAGCTTTCTTT,CASSLYVDTEAFF
TRBJ2-2,.,.,TRBV7-2,TGTGCCAGCAGCTTAATTTTGTCTAGAATAAGAACCGGGGAGCTGTTTTTT,CASSLILSRIRTGELFF
TRBJ2-5,.,.,TRBV10-1,TGCGCCAGCAGTGATCTGTCTAGGGGCCAGTACTTC,CASSDLSRGQYF
TRBJ2-1,.,once,TRBV25-1,TGTGCCAGCAGTGAATATGGAAACAATGAGCAGTTCTTC,CASSEYGNNEQFF
TRBJ1-5,.,few,TRBV18,TGTGCCAGCTCACCGGGGGGCGCACGGCAGCCCCAGCATTTT,CASSPGGARQPQHF
TRBJ2-5,.,many,TRBV5-1,TGCGCCAGCAGCGAACAACAAGAGACCCAGTACTTC,CASSEQQETQYF
TRBJ1-1,.,.,TRBV5-1,TGCGCCAGCAGCTTGGGACGGGGGAACACTGAAGCTTTCTTT,CASSLGRGNTEAFF
TRBJ2-5,.,.,TRBV5-1,TGCGCCAGCAGCCCGGCAGGGGACCAAGAGACCCAGTACTTC,CASSPAGDQETQYF
TRBJ2-1,TRBD2,.,TRBV7-3,TGTGCCAGCAGCTCCCGACTAGCGGGAGGGAGGAATGAGCAGTTCTTC,CASSSRLAGGRNEQFF
TRBJ2-7,TRBD1,.,TRBV2,TGTGCCAGCAGGGACAGGGGGCACGTGCAGTACTTC,CASRDRGHVQYF
TRBJ2-7,TRBD1,.,TRBV5-6,TGTGCCAGCAGCTTAGACAGGGGAAGGACCTACGAGCAGTACTTC,CASSLDRGRTYEQYF
TRBJ2-7,.,once,TRBV6-5,TGTGCCAGCAGTTACGGGGGGCTGGGCTCCTACGAGCAGTACTTC,CASSYGGLGSYEQYF
TRBJ2-7,.,.,TRBV6-5,TGTGCCAGCATGGGAGACTACGAGCAGTACTTC,CASMGDYEQYF
TRBJ2-7,.,.,TRBV14,TGTGCCAGCAAATCGCGGGTAGGGGGGGAGCAGTACTTC,CASKSRVGGEQYF
TRBJ2-1,TRBD2,.,TRBV7-9,TGTGCCAGCAGCCGGTTTGGGGAGGGCCCCAATGAGCAGTTCTTC,CASSRFGEGPNEQFF
TRBJ2-7,.,.,TRBV5-8,TGTGCCAGCAGCGTAGTGGGGGGCTACGAGCAGTACTTC,CASSVVGGYEQYF
TRBJ1-4,TRBD1,.,TRBV6-6,TGTGCCAGCAGGCTAGACAGGGGTTCTAATGAAAAACTGTTTTTT,CASRLDRGSNEKLFF
TRBJ1-2,.,.,TRBV5-1,TGCGCCAGCAGCTTGGAGGGCAGGGTGAGCTATGGCTACACCTTC,CASSLEGRVSYGYTF
TRBJ2-3,.,once,TRBV28,TGTGCCAGCAGTACCCCTGTCACAGATACGCAGTATTTT,CASSTPVTDTQYF
TRBJ2-2,TRBD2,.,TRBV7-2,TGTGCCAGCAGCCCCCCTAGCGGGAGTATCACCGGGGAGCTGTTTTTT,CASSPPSGSITGELFF
TRBJ2-4,.,.,TRBV2,TGTGCCAGCGGGCCCTTAGGGACGTCCCAAAACATTCAGTACTTC,CASGPLGTSQNIQYF
TRBJ1-2,TRBD1,.,TRBV30,TGTGCCTGGAGTCCCACTACAGGGGGCGCGGGTGGCTACACCTTC,CAWSPTTGGAGGYTF
TRBJ1-5,TRBD1,.,TRBV6-1,TGTGCCAGCAGTGAAGCGGGACAGGGGGAAAGGGGTCAGCCCCAGCATTTT,CASSEAGQGERGQPQHF
TRBJ2-1,.,.,TRBV28,TGTGCCAGCAGTCCCGGGGGATACAATGAGCAGTTCTTC,CASSPGGYNEQFF
TRBJ2-5,TRBD1,.,TRBV5-5,TGTGCCAGCAGCTTGGAGGGACAGCGCAGAGGGTCCCAGTACTTC,CASSLEGQRRGSQYF
TRBJ1-2,.,few,TRBV18,TGTGCCAGCTCACGCGGCGCCGGGGACTACACCTTC,CASSRGAGDYTF
TRBJ2-7,.,.,TRBV2,TGTGCCAGCAAATCGGGGGTCTACGAGCAGTACTTC,CASKSGVYEQYF
TRBJ2-5,TRBD1,.,TRBV18,TGTGCCAGCTCACCCGAGAAGGGGGCCGGGGAGACCCAGTACTTC,CASSPEKGAGETQYF
TRBJ1-2,.,.,TRBV7-9,TGTGCCAGCAGCGAATGGGGGGTTAACTATGGCTACACCTTC,CASSEWGVNYGYTF
TRBJ2-7,TRBD2,few,TRBV11-2,TGTGCCAGCAGCGGATACCCCCTACTAGCGTCCTACGAGCAGTACTTC,CASSGYPLLASYEQYF
TRBJ2-1,TRBD2,.,TRBV7-2,TGTGCCAGCAGCTTAAATCCCGGGGGGGGCTCAGGGCAGTTCTTC,CASSLNPGGGSGQFF